In its sample, the clone carrying this T cell receptor (gamma chain) is large. This sample is drawn from a study of gamma delta lymphoproliferative disorders and STAT genes. Study overall: At least 50 ng of genomic DNA went into each LymphoTrack Dx TCRG Assay library.

TCRdb re-processed the multiplex PCR reads via CATT. This sample carries several hundred gamma-chain clones, over 9% of them seen once, and the ten largest clones take around 27%. The CDR3 consists of 10 residues. PBMCs from patients and controls supplied the genomic DNA for sequencing. No J gene was called, and the V gene is TRGV11. TRGV11 qualifies as an ORF whose function is uncertain. The sample was blood. This TCR was sampled from a human donor in good health. The CDR3 DNA reads as TGTGCCTGCTGGATTAGGCACCCACTCTTT. It specifies CACWIRHPLF.